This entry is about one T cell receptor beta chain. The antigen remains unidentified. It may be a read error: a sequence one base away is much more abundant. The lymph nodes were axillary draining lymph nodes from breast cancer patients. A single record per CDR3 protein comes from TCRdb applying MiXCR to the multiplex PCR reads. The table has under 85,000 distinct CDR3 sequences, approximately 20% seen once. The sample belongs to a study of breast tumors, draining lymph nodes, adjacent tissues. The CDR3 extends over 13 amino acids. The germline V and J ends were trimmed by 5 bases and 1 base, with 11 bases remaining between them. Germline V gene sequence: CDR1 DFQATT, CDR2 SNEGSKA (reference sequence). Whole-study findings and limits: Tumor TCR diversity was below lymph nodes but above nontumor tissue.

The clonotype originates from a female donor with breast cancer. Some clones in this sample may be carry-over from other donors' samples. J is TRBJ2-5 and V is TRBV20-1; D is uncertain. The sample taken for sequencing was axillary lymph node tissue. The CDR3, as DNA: TGCAGTGCTGGAAGGACGGGCCAAGAGACCCAGTACTTC. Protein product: CSAGRTGQETQYF.